This T cell receptor (beta chain) appears in the sequencing data of a study of early T cells in non-severe SARS-CoV-2 infection. Background on the study: Unsorted whole-blood RNA was sequenced in bulk, leaving chains unpaired.

Individual cDNA molecules received unique molecular identifiers during library preparation. TCRdb fed the 5' RACE reads into MiXCR, producing one record per CDR3 protein. The table has about 63,000 distinct CDR3 sequences, around 13% seen once. V was cut by 5 bases and J by 5 bases, with 12 bases left in between. Germline V lookup: CDR1 KGHDR, CDR2 SFDVKD. This CDR3 contains 14 residues. The TCR originated in an adult who was a healthcare worker with PCR-confirmed SARS-CoV-2 infection or an uninfected control (not recorded which). What was sequenced was whole blood. The chain has TRBV24-1 and TRBJ2-1, with TRBD1 as a possible D gene (6 bases). The CDR3, as DNA: TGTGCCACCAGTGCGACAGGTGGTGACAATGAGCAGTTCTTC. Residues: CATSATGGDNEQFF.